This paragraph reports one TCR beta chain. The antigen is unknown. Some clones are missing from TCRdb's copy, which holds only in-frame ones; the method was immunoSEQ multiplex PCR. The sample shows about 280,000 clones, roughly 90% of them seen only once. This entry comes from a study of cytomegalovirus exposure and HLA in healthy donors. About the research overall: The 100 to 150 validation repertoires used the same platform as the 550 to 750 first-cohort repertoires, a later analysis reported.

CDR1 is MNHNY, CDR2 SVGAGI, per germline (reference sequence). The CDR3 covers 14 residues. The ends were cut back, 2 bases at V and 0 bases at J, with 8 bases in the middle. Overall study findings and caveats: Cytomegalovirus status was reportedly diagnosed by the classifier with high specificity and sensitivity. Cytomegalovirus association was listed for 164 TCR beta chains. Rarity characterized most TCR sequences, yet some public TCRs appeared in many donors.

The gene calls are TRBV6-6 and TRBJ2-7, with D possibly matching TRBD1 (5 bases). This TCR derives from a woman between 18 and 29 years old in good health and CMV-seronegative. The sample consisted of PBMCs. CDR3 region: CASSYDSNSYEQYF. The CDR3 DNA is TGTGCCAGCAGTTACGACAGCAACTCCTACGAGCAGTACTTC.